Listed here are 8 T cell receptor beta chains from one sample, sequenced in a study of cytomegalovirus exposure and HLA in healthy donors. Clones were sequenced by immunoSEQ multiplex PCR, and TCRdb holds only the in-frame ones, with some missing. The sample lists hundreds of thousands of clones; more than 85% were seen once. The sequenced sample was PBMCs. These receptors all come from a man younger than 30 in good health and CMV-seropositive.

The rearrangement uses TRBV5-1 and TRBJ1-5; D not certain. The CDR3 length is 15 residues. The germline gives CDR1 SGHRS, CDR2 YFSETQ. V gave up 8 bases and J gave up 1 base, with 16 bases separating them. The DNA for the CDR3 is TGCGCCAGGCCAGTAAATTATCAGAGCAATCAGCCCCAGCATTTT. It translates to CARPVNYQSNQPQHF.

The chain recombines TRBV10-3 with TRBJ2-3; TRBD2 agrees at 9 bases. The V gene end was trimmed by 0 bases and the J gene end by 3 bases; junction bases not matched to a gene: 4. The length of the CDR3 is 16 residues. Per germline, CDR1 ENHRY and CDR2 SYGVKD. The CDR3 reads CAISESSGRLTDTQYF. CDR3 coding DNA: TGTGCCATCAGTGAGTCTAGCGGGAGATTAACAGATACGCAGTATTTT.

V and J are TRBV5-4 and TRBJ2-7; D perhaps matches TRBD2 (5 bases). The CDR3 sequence is 16 residues long. Germline CDR1 is SGHNT and CDR2 is YYREEE (reference sequence). Deletions cut 2 bases from V and 1 base from J, with 16 bases between. CDR3 bases: TGTGCCAGCAGCTTACGGGGATTCCACGCTTCCTACGAGCAGTACTTC. It yields the protein CASSLRGFHASYEQYF.

The chain carries TRBV29-1 and TRBJ2-5; D gene unclear. CDR1 is SQVTM and CDR2 is ANQGSEA in the germline V gene. The CDR3 is made up of 12 amino acids. The V gene lost 6 bases and the J gene lost 5 bases, with 13 bases spanning the gap. In nucleotides, the CDR3 is TGCAGCGTCCCTTCGGTTTGGGAGACCCAGTACTTC. Amino acids: CSVPSVWETQYF.

The gene calls are TRBV12-5 and TRBJ2-1; no reliable D call. Germline values: CDR1 LGHNT, CDR2 FRNRAP. The CDR3 totals 14 residues. Between the trimmed V and J ends, which lost 6 bases and 0 bases, there was a span of 9 bases. The CDR3 loop is CASGSTISYNEQFF. Here the CDR3 DNA reads TGTGCTAGTGGCTCCACTATCTCCTACAATGAGCAGTTCTTC.

This clone was observed once. The chain employs TRBV2 and TRBJ2-2, with 8 bases that match TRBD1. The ends lost 6 bases at V and 5 bases at J; junction bases unmatched: 8. CDR3 size: 15 residues. The germline CDR1 and CDR2 sequences are SNHLY and FYNNEI. Here the CDR3 reads CASRKDRDFTGELFF. In DNA form, the CDR3 reads TGTGCCAGCAGGAAGGACAGGGACTTTACCGGGGAGCTGTTTTTT.

This CDR3 reads CASSHGDRLNYGYTF. The CDR3 DNA follows: TGCGCCAGCAGCCACGGGGACAGACTGAACTATGGCTACACCTTC. This chain uses TRBV4-3 with TRBJ1-2, with TRBD1 identical over 7 bases. Germline loops: CDR1 LGHNA, CDR2 YSLEER. Trimming removed 3 bases from V and 2 bases from J; junction bases left unmatched: 6. There are 15 residues in the CDR3.

The gene calls are TRBV27 and TRBJ2-1, with 7 bases lining up with TRBD1. CDR3 size: 13 residues. V shed 6 bases and J 6 bases; nucleotides not matched to a gene: 5. Germline-derived CDR1 and CDR2 are MNHEY and SMNVEV (reference sequence). The CDR3 loop reads CASRGQSRNEQFF. Written as DNA, the CDR3 is TGTGCCAGCAGGGGACAGTCCCGCAATGAGCAGTTCTTC.